This T cell receptor beta chain was obtained from a study of T-cell memory formation after mild COVID-19. About the research overall: Largely, the TCR clusters proved donor specific.

Overall study results and limits: Mainly in CM and EM were contracting CD4+ clones; CD8+ were in EMRA. Clones contracting over day 15 to 85 were CD4/CD8 balanced, with later expanders leaning CD4+.

With regard to this clonotype: Its antigen is still unknown.

The V end was cut by 5 bases, the J end by 6 bases, with 13 bases between. The CDR3 consists of 14 residues. Per the germline V gene, CDR1 is ENHRY and CDR2 is SYGVKD. A single record per CDR3 protein comes from TCRdb applying MiXCR to the 5' RACE reads. The table lists under 300,000 distinct CDR3 sequences, about 17% of them singletons. The receptor comes from a man younger than 35 who had mild COVID-19 (a few samples of this study predate the infection). Cell type and time point are not known. The sequenced material came from PBMCs or a T cell subset sorted from them (not recorded which). The chain is built from TRBV10-3 and TRBJ2-2, with D possibly TRBD1 on 5 matching bases. The CDR3 DNA sequence: TGTGCCATCAGTACAGCAGGGAATGCCGGGGAGCTGTTTTTT. The encoded protein is CAISTAGNAGELFF.